The 19 T cell receptor beta chains presented below share a single source sample, sequenced in a study of cytomegalovirus exposure and HLA in healthy donors. Both 60 Vbeta primers and 13 Jbeta primers went into the PCR. Measured with immunoSEQ multiplex PCR; TCRdb has only the in-frame clones, and not every one. The sample lists around 160,000 clones; approximately 70% were seen once. Input material: PBMCs. These receptors all stem from a woman aged 40 to 50 in good health and CMV-seropositive.

A single count supports this clone. This chain uses TRBV28 with TRBJ1-6, with D possibly TRBD1 on 5 matching bases. V lost 7 bases and J lost 7, with 11 bases in between. The CDR3 length is 13 residues. CDR1 MDHEN and CDR2 SYDVKM come from the germline V gene. The CDR3 sequence: CASTLRENSPLHF. The CDR3 coding sequence is TGTGCCAGCACCCTCAGGGAAAATTCACCCCTCCACTTT.

This clone was observed a handful of times. The chain uses TRBV6-5 and TRBJ1-2; 7 bases line up with TRBD1. V dropped 4 bases and J dropped 4; count of bases not matched to a gene: 6. Looked up from germline, CDR1 is MNHEY and CDR2 is SVGAGI. The CDR3 contains 14 residues. The CDR3 loop reads CASSSRQGFYGYTF. The CDR3 DNA follows: TGTGCCAGCAGTTCCCGACAGGGATTCTATGGCTACACCTTC.

The V call is TRBV6-4, the J call TRBJ2-1; 10 nucleotides align to TRBD2. Unmatched junction bases numbered 21, after V lost 10 bases and J lost 0 bases. This CDR3 comprises 20 residues. Germline V gene lookup returns CDR1 MRHNA and CDR2 SNTAGT. In DNA form, the CDR3 reads TGTGCCACCAAAGAACGGGCTAGCGGGAGAGGGGGAACCTCCTACAATGAGCAGTTCTTC. Its protein is CATKERASGRGGTSYNEQFF.

This clone was seen more than once but under ten times. The genes are TRBV10-3 and TRBJ2-5; D not resolved. There are 11 residues in the CDR3. The germline V gene encodes CDR1 ENHRY and CDR2 SYGVKD. V shed 7 bases and J shed 7 bases, with 10 bases lying between them. The CDR3 reads CAIKGVGTQYF. CDR3 nucleotide sequence: TGTGCCATCAAAGGAGTCGGGACCCAGTACTTC.

This clone was seen a handful of times. The J gene is TRBJ2-5, the V gene TRBV19; TRBD1 agrees at 9 bases. Germline CDR1 reads LNHDA; CDR2 reads SQIVND (reference sequence). The CDR3 covers 16 residues. The V gene end was trimmed by 1 base and the J gene end by 4 bases; junction bases not matched to a gene: 7. The chain's CDR3 is CASSIGPGQGGETQYF. The CDR3 region has the DNA TGTGCCAGTAGTATAGGACCGGGACAGGGTGGAGAGACCCAGTACTTC. The full variable domain, rest sourced from reference TRBV19 and TRBJ2-5, is DGGITQSPKYLFRKEGQNVTLSCEQNLNHDAMYWYRQDPGQGLRLIYYSQIVNDFQKGDIAEGYSVSREKKESFPLTVTSAQKNPTAFYLCASSIGPGQGGETQYFGPGTRLLVL.

This chain connects TRBV4-2 to TRBJ1-5; the D is unclear. The CDR3 has 13 amino acids. The V gene's germline CDR1 is LGHNA and CDR2 YNFKEQ. With 0 bases removed from V and 5 bases from J, the gap between germline ends came to 5 bases. CDR3 coding DNA: TGTGCCAGCAGCCAAGATCTATATCAGCCCCAGCATTTT. Amino acids: CASSQDLYQPQHF.

This clone was seen a single time. This chain joins TRBV5-1 and TRBJ2-5; TRBD2 is a possible D gene (7 bases). The CDR3 runs to 15 residues. V was shortened by 0 bases and J by 3 bases, with 12 bases between the two germline ends. Germline CDR1 SGHRS, CDR2 YFSETQ. The CDR3 DNA sequence: TGCGCCAGCAGCTTGGTGGGGGGGGCCGAAGAGACCCAGTACTTC. Its translation is CASSLVGGAEETQYF.

Only a few counts were recorded for this clone. The chain combines TRBV9 with TRBJ2-2, with D maybe TRBD2 (5 bases). This CDR3 is 15 amino acids long. The ends were cut back, 0 bases at V and 4 bases at J, with 10 bases in the middle. The germline V gene encodes CDR1 SGDLS and CDR2 YYNGEE. The CDR3: CASSVGGRGTGELFF. Here the CDR3 DNA reads TGTGCCAGCAGCGTAGGAGGGAGAGGCACCGGGGAGCTGTTTTTT.

The CDR3 coding sequence is TGTGCCAGTAGTATAACCGGAGAGGGCAGCCTCTATGGCTACACCTTC. This sequence encodes CASSITGEGSLYGYTF. This chain connects TRBV19 to TRBJ1-2; unclear D gene. V was cut by 2 bases and J by 4 bases, with 17 bases left in between. There are 16 residues in the CDR3. CDR1 and CDR2 from the germline V gene are LNHDA and SQIVND (reference sequence).

About this clone: The junction departs from the called germline gene at one end, perhaps through a read error. V gene TRBV5-4 combines with J gene TRBJ1-2, with a weak D call TRBD1 (5 bases). The V gene's germline CDR1 is SGHNT and CDR2 YYREEE (reference sequence). The CDR3 totals 17 residues. CDR3 DNA: TGTGCCAGCAGCTTGGTTGGTGCAGGGCCCTTTAAGGATGGCTACCCCTTC. Its translation is CASSLVGAGPFKDGYPF.

In DNA, the CDR3 is TGTGCCAGCAGTTTAGTACAGGGGGGGAGCAATCAGCCCCAGCATTTT. It yields the protein CASSLVQGGSNQPQHF. The rearrangement links TRBV28 to TRBJ1-5, with 8 bases aligning to TRBD1. CDR3 length: 16 residues. V trimming: 2 bases; J trimming: 1 base; junction bases outside the gene matches: 4. Germline CDR1 reads MDHEN; CDR2 reads SYDVKM. Supplemented by reference TRBV28 and TRBJ1-5, the full variable domain reads DVKVTQSSRYLVKRTGEKVFLECVQDMDHENMFWYRQDPGLGLRLIYFSYDVKMKEKGDIPEGYSVSREKKERFSLILESASTNQTSMYLCASSLVQGGSNQPQHFGDGTRLSIL.

The chain is built from TRBV18 and TRBJ1-1, with a weak D call TRBD1 (5 bases). The CDR3 loop spans 15 amino acids. Germline CDR1 KGHSH, CDR2 LQKENI. With 3 bases removed from V and 3 bases from J, the gap between germline ends came to 14 bases. This CDR3 reads CASSPSTGVDTEAFF. CDR3 nucleotide sequence: TGTGCCAGCTCACCGAGCACAGGCGTCGACACTGAAGCTTTCTTT.

V and J are TRBV6-5 and TRBJ2-5; D perhaps matches TRBD1 (6 bases). The J call may be mistaken, given a closer DNA end match to TRBJ2-7. The CDR3 is made up of 13 amino acids. Germline V lookup: CDR1 MNHEY, CDR2 SVGAGI. The CDR3 loop is CASSYTGSYEQYF. The CDR3, as DNA: TGTGCCAGCAGTTACACAGGGTCCTACGAGCAGTACTTC.

The count of this clone is one. This chain joins TRBV7-2 and TRBJ2-7; TRBD2 is a possible D gene (5 bases). The length of the CDR3 is 13 residues. Germline CDR1 SGHTA, CDR2 FQGNSA. The germline V and J ends were trimmed by 5 bases and 4 bases, with 12 bases remaining between them. CDR3 sequence (DNA): TGTGCCAGCAGCGTGGAGGAATTGTACGAGCAGTACTTC. This sequence encodes CASSVEELYEQYF.

The V and J genes are TRBV27 and TRBJ1-6; D is unresolved. CDR1 is MNHEY, CDR2 SMNVEV, per germline (reference sequence). The CDR3 length is 15 residues. Between the trimmed V and J ends, which lost 6 bases and 5 bases, there was a span of 14 bases. CDR3 protein: CASSLQVLDNSPLHF. The CDR3 DNA reads TGTGCCAGCAGCCTTCAGGTGCTTGATAATTCACCCCTCCACTTT.

The chain links TRBV4-2 to TRBJ1-3; D is possibly TRBD1 (5 bases). The CDR3 covers 16 residues. Trimming left V 3 bases short and J 7 bases short, with 19 bases between. In germline, CDR1 is LGHNA, CDR2 YNFKEQ. The CDR3 sequence: CASSQDPVGAGNTIYF. CDR3 DNA sequence: TGTGCCAGCAGCCAGGATCCGGTAGGGGCGGGGAACACCATATATTTT.

The genes are TRBV19 and TRBJ2-3; the match to TRBD2 covers 7 bases. CDR1 and CDR2 from the germline V gene are LNHDA and SQIVND (reference sequence). The CDR3 has 13 amino acids. The V and J ends lost 9 bases and 0 bases, in that order; junction bases with no gene match: 3. The CDR3 is CASHGGSTDTQYF. CDR3 bases: TGTGCCAGCCACGGGGGGAGCACAGATACGCAGTATTTT.

About this clone: Germline is not matched at one junction end, which may reflect a read error. V is TRBV6-1 and J is TRBJ1-5, with 11 bases identical to TRBD1. The CDR3 is made up of 17 amino acids. The V gene's germline CDR1 is MNHNS and CDR2 SASEGT. In DNA, the CDR3 is TGTGCCAGCAGTGAAGGGACAGGGGGCTCGGGCAATCGGCCCCAGAATTTT. It specifies CASSEGTGGSGNRPQNF.

This sequence joins TRBV5-6 and TRBJ1-2, with D unclear. Trimming pared 2 bases from V and 0 bases from J, leaving 5 bases between. Germline V gene sequence: CDR1 SGHDT, CDR2 YYEEEE. The CDR3 contains 13 residues. The DNA of the CDR3 is TGTGCCAGCAGCTTCGGGTCTAACTATGGCTACACCTTC. Protein: CASSFGSNYGYTF.